This T cell receptor (beta chain) appears in the sequencing data of a study of blood T cell dynamics during melanoma immunotherapy. This clone was counted once. The method was immunoSEQ multiplex PCR; TCRdb's version includes in-frame clones alone and lacks a portion of them. Of roughly 16,000 clones listed, approximately 94% are singletons. Time point meaning: week 3, after first cycle of checkpoint inhibitor. CDR1 is LGHNA, CDR2 YNFKEQ, per germline. V was shortened by 0 bases and J by 2 bases, with 11 bases between the two germline ends. This CDR3 comprises 15 residues. This rearrangement joins TRBV4-2 to TRBJ2-7; D is unclear. Material: effector memory CD8+ T cells from blood, obtained from a patient treated with checkpoint blockade. The sequence was obtained from a human donor with melanoma. Here the CDR3 reads CASSQEQRDAYEQYF. Written as DNA, the CDR3 is TGTGCCAGCAGCCAAGAACAGCGAGACGCCTACGAGCAGTACTTC.